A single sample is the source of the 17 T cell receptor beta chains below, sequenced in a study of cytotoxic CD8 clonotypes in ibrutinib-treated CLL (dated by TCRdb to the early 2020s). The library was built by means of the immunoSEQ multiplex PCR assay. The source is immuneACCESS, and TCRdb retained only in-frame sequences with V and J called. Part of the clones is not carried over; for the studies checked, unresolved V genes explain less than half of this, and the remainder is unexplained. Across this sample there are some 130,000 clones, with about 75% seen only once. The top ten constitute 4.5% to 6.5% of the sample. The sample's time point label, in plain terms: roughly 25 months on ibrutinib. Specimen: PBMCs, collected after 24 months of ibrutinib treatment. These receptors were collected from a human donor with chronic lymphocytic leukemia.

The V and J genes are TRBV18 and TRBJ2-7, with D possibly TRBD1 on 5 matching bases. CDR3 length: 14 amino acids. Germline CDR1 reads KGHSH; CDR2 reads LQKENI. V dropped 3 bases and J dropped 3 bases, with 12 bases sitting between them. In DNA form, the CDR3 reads TGTGCCAGCTCACCGGAAACAGGCAACTACGAGCAGTACTTC. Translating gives CASSPETGNYEQYF.

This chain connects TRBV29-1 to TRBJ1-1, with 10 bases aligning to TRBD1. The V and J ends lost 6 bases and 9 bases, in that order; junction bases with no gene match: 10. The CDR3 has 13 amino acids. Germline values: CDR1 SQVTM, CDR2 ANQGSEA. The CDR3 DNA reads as TGCAGCGTAACCGGGACAGGGGCGGATCAAGCTTTCTTT. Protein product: CSVTGTGADQAFF.

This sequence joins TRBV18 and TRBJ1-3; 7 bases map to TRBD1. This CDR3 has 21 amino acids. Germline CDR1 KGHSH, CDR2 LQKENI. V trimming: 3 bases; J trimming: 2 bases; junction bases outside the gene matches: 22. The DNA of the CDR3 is TGTGCCAGCTCACCTCGGAGACCCGGGGGGCCGAGTCAGGGGGCTGGAAACACCATATATTTT. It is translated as CASSPRRPGGPSQGAGNTIYF.

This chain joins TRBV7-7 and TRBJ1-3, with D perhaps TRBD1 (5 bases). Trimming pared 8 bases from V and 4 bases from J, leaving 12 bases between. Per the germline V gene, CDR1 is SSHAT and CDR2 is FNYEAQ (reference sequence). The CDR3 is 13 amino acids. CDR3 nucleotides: TGTGCCAGCGGGGCCGGCGCGGGAAACACCATATATTTT. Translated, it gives CASGAGAGNTIYF.

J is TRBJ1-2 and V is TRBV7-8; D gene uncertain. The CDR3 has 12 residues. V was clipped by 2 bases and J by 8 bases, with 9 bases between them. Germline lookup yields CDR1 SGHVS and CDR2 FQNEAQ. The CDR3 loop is CASSLSAEGYTF. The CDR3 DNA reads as TGTGCCAGCAGCTTATCGGCGGAAGGCTACACCTTC.

CDR3 region: CASSVLTGDTEAFF. CDR3 nucleotides: TGTGCCAGCAGCGTCTTGACGGGCGACACTGAAGCTTTCTTT. The chain carries TRBV9 and TRBJ1-1; D gene uncertain. This CDR3 comprises 14 residues. Trimming removed 2 bases from V and 3 bases from J, with 11 bases in between. CDR1 is SGDLS and CDR2 is YYNGEE in the germline V gene.

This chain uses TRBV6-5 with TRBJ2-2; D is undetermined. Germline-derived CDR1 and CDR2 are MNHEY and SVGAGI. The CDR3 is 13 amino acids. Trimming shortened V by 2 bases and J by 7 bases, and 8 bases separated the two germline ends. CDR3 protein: CASSYRRDGELFF. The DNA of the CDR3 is TGTGCCAGCAGTTACAGGCGAGACGGGGAGCTGTTTTTT.

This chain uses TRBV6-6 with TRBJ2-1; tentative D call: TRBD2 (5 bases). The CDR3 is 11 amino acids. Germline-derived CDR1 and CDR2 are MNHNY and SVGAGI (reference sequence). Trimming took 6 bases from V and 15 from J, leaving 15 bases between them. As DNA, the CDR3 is TGTGCCAGCAGCCGACAAGGAGGTTTGTTCTTC. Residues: CASSRQGGLFF.

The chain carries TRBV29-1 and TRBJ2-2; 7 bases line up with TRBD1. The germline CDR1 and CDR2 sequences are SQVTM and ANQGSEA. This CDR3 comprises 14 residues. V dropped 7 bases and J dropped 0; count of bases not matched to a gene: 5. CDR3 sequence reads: CSAADRTNTGELFF. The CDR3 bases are TGCAGCGCCGCGGACAGGACGAACACCGGGGAGCTGTTTTTT.

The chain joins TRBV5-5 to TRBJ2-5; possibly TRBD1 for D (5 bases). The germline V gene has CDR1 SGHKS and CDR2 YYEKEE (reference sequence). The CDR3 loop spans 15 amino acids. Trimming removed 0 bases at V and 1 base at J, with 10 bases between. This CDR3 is CASSLAAGPQETQYF. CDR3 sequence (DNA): TGTGCCAGCAGCTTGGCGGCAGGGCCCCAAGAGACCCAGTACTTC.

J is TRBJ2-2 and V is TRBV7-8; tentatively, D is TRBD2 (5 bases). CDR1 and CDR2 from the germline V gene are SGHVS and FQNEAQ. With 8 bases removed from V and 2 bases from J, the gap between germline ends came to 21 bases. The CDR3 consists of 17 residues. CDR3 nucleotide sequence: TGTGCCAGCCCTCGGCGAGTGGCGGGCATCAACACCGGGGAGCTGTTTTTT. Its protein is CASPRRVAGINTGELFF.

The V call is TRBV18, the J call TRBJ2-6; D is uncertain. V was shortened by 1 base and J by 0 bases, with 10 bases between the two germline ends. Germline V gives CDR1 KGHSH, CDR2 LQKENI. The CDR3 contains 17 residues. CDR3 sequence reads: CASSPRGLDSGANVLTF. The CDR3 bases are TGTGCCAGCTCACCACGTGGGCTTGACTCTGGGGCCAACGTCCTGACTTTC.

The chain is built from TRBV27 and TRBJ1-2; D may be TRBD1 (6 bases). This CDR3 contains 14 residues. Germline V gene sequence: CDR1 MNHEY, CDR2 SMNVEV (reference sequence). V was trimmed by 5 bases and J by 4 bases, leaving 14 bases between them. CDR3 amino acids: CASSAWDKPYGYTF. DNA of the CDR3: TGTGCCAGCAGTGCCTGGGACAAACCCTATGGCTACACCTTC.

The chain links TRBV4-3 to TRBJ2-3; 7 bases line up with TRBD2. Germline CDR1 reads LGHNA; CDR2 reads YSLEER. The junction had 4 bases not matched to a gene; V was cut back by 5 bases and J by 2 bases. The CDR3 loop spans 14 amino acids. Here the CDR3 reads CASSRGGDTDTQYF. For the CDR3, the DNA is TGCGCCAGCAGCAGGGGAGGGGACACAGATACGCAGTATTTT.

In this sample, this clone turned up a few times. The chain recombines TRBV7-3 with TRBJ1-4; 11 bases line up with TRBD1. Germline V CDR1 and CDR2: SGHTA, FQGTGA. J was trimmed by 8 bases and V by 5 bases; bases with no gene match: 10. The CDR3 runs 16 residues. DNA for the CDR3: TGTGCCAGCAGCCCCCTGCCGGGACAGGGGGAGGAAAAACTGTTTTTT. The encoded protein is CASSPLPGQGEEKLFF.

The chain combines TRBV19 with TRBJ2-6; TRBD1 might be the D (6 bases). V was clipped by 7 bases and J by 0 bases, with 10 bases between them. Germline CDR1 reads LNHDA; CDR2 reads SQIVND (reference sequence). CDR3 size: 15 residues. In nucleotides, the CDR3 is TGTGCCAGTACCCAGGGGTACTCTGGGGCCAACGTCCTGACTTTC. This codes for CASTQGYSGANVLTF. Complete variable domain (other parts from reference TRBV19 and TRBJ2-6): DGGITQSPKYLFRKEGQNVTLSCEQNLNHDAMYWYRQDPGQGLRLIYYSQIVNDFQKGDIAEGYSVSREKKESFPLTVTSAQKNPTAFYLCASTQGYSGANVLTFGAGSRLTVL.

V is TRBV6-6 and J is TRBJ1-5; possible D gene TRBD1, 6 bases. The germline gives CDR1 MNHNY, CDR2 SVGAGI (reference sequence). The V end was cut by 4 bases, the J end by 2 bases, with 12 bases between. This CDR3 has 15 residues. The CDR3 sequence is CASSSGGEGNQPQHF. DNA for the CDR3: TGTGCCAGCAGTTCGGGGGGCGAGGGCAATCAGCCCCAGCATTTT.